The 13 T cell receptor beta chains presented below share a single source sample, sequenced in a study of blood T cell repertoires in COVID-19. Sequenced by immunoSEQ multiplex PCR; TCRdb stores in-frame clones only, minus some. Of about 210,000 clones listed, about four fifths are singletons. The material sequenced was peripheral blood. The receptors come from a man aged 60 to 69 with acute or convalescent COVID-19.

The V and J genes are TRBV28 and TRBJ1-1; D remains ambiguous. The CDR3 extends over 16 amino acids. Germline CDR1 MDHEN, CDR2 SYDVKM. Trimming removed 6 bases from V and 2 bases from J, with 19 bases in between. The CDR3 DNA follows: TGTGCCAGCAGCATCGTCACACAGAGAATAAACACTGAAGCTTTCTTT. It is translated as CASSIVTQRINTEAFF.

The genes are TRBV6-4 and TRBJ1-5, with D hard to call. The V end lost 4 bases, the J end lost 6 bases, and 10 bases lay between the germline ends. The germline gives CDR1 MRHNA, CDR2 SNTAGT. The CDR3 has 13 amino acids. CDR3 protein: CASSVEGGQPQHF. The CDR3 DNA follows: TGTGCCAGCAGTGTCGAGGGTGGTCAGCCCCAGCATTTT.

V and J are TRBV11-3 and TRBJ2-1; the match to TRBD2 covers 9 bases. Per germline, CDR1 SGHNT and CDR2 YENEEA. The CDR3 is 15 amino acids. V gave up 1 base and J gave up 9 bases; unmatched junction bases: 7. The DNA of the CDR3 is TGTGCCAGCAGCTTAGGGCGGGGGGGCCTTGGTGAGCAGTTCTTC. Translation: CASSLGRGGLGEQFF.

The chain recombines TRBV7-8 with TRBJ1-5; D call uncertain. Per germline, CDR1 SGHVS and CDR2 FQNEAQ. The CDR3 is 13 residues long. V lost 3 bases and J 7 bases, leaving 10 bases between the germline ends. Here the CDR3 reads CASSLQEEQPQHF. Here the CDR3 DNA reads TGTGCCAGCAGCTTGCAAGAGGAGCAGCCCCAGCATTTT.

The genes are TRBV20-1 and TRBJ1-5; 9 bases are shared with TRBD1. The CDR3 has 17 residues. From germline, CDR1 is DFQATT and CDR2 SNEGSKA (reference sequence). Trimming cost V 3 bases and J 2 bases; bases outside gene matches: 11. The CDR3 DNA sequence: TGCAGTGCTAGTAGGGGCCGGACAGGGGTCGGCAATCAGCCCCAGCATTTT. Amino acid sequence: CSASRGRTGVGNQPQHF.

The chain combines TRBV7-2 with TRBJ2-7; 7 bases are shared with TRBD2. The CDR3 totals 13 residues. Germline trimming cut 2 bases from V and 2 bases from J; bases unmatched to any gene: 0. Germline CDR1 and CDR2: SGHTA and FQGNSA. The CDR3 sequence: CASSLLAAYEQYF. The CDR3 region has the DNA TGTGCCAGCAGCTTACTAGCGGCCTACGAGCAGTACTTC. The variable domain in full, with the rest retrieved from reference TRBV7-2 and TRBJ2-7, is GAGVSQSPSNKVTEKGKDVELRCDPISGHTALYWYRQSLGQGLEFLIYFQGNSAPDKSGLPSDRFSAERTGGSVSTLTIQRTQQEDSAVYLCASSLLAAYEQYFGPGTRLTVT.

This chain links TRBV15 with TRBJ1-1; D not certain. The CDR3 length is 14 residues. Trimming pared 3 bases from V and 0 bases from J, leaving 8 bases between. Per germline, CDR1 LNHNV and CDR2 YYDKDF (reference sequence). CDR3 in DNA: TGTGCCACCAGCAGCGATTACTTGAACACTGAAGCTTTCTTT. Its protein is CATSSDYLNTEAFF.

This clone was picked up a small number of times. CDR3 bases: TGTGCCAGCAGCTTAGTCGCCAGACACTCTGGAAACACCATATATTTT. Amino acid sequence: CASSLVARHSGNTIYF. The chain uses TRBV7-8 and TRBJ1-3; D gene uncertain. The length of the CDR3 is 16 residues. Germline CDR1 SGHVS, CDR2 FQNEAQ. The germline V and J ends were trimmed by 1 base and 0 bases, with 10 bases remaining between them.

The V call is TRBV11-2, the J call TRBJ1-5; 8 nucleotides match TRBD1. This CDR3 is 14 amino acids long. Germline loops: CDR1 SGHAT, CDR2 FQNNGV. The V and J ends lost 4 bases and 1 base, in that order; junction bases with no gene match: 0. The CDR3: CASSWTGSNQPQHF. The CDR3 coding sequence is TGTGCCAGCAGCTGGACAGGGAGCAATCAGCCCCAGCATTTT.

The V and J genes are TRBV16 and TRBJ2-1, with D possibly matching TRBD2 (5 bases). Per the germline V gene, CDR1 is KGHSY and CDR2 is FQNENV. The ends were cut back, 4 bases at V and 0 bases at J, with 16 bases in the middle. The CDR3 runs to 17 residues. CDR3 in DNA: TGTGCCAGCAGCCCCCTTGACGGTGGGAGCTCCTACAATGAGCAGTTCTTC. Its protein product is CASSPLDGGSSYNEQFF. Complete variable domain (other parts from reference TRBV16 and TRBJ2-1): GEEVAQTPKHLVRGEGQKAKLYCAPIKGHSYVFWYQQVLKNEFKFLISFQNENVFDETGMPKERFSAKCLPNSPCSLEIQATKLEDSAVYFCASSPLDGGSSYNEQFFGPGTRLTVL.

This clone is termed medium-sized. The chain carries TRBV7-9 and TRBJ2-5; 11 bases line up with TRBD2. J lost 5 bases, V lost 4 bases, and 9 bases had no gene match. From germline, CDR1 is SEHNR and CDR2 FQNEAQ (reference sequence). This CDR3 is built from 16 residues. The CDR3: CASSSGLAALGETQYF. DNA for the CDR3: TGTGCCAGCAGCTCGGGACTAGCGGCCCTAGGGGAGACCCAGTACTTC.

The chain combines TRBV3-1 (or the pseudogene TRBV3-2) with TRBJ2-5; D gene uncertain. V gave up 0 bases and J gave up 5 bases, with 10 bases separating them. The CDR3 is 14 amino acids. Germline CDR1 and CDR2: LGHDT and YNNKEL (reference sequence). The CDR3 here is CASSQDTGGETQYF. For the CDR3, the DNA is TGTGCCAGCAGCCAAGATACGGGTGGGGAGACCCAGTACTTC.

This sequence joins TRBV6-1 and TRBJ1-5; D not certain. The length of the CDR3 is 14 residues. V was cut by 2 bases and J by 7 bases, with 12 bases left in between. The V gene's germline CDR1 is MNHNS and CDR2 SASEGT. The chain's CDR3 is CASSEWLWEQPQHF. DNA for the CDR3: TGTGCCAGCAGTGAATGGCTTTGGGAGCAGCCCCAGCATTTT.